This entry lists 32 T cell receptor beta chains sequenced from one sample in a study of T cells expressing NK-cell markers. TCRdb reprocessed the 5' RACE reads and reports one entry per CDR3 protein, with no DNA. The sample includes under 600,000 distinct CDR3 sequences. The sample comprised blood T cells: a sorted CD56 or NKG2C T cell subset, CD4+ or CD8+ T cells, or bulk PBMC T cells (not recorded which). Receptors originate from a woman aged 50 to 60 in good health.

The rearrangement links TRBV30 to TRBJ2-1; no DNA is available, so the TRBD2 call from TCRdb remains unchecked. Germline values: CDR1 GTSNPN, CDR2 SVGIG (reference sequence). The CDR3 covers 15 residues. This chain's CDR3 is CAWRDIAGGRNEQFF.

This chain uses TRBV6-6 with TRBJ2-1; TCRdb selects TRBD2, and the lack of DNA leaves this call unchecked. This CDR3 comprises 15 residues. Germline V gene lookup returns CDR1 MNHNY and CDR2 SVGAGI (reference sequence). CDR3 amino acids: CASSWGLAGANEQFF.

The CDR3 spells CASSSERGETEAFF. The chain recombines TRBV12-3 or TRBV12-4 with TRBJ1-1. The CDR3 totals 14 residues.

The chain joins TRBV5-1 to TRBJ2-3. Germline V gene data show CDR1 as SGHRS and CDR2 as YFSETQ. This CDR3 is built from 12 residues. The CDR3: CASSFSADTQYF.

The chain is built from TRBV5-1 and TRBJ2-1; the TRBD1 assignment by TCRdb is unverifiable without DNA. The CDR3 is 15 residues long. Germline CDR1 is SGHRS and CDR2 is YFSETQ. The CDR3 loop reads CASSLGAMGHNEQFF.

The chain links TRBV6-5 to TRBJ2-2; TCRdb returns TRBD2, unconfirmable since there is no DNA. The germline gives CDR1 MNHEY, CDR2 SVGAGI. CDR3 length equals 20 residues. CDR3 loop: CASIQFLSGLADKGTGELFF.

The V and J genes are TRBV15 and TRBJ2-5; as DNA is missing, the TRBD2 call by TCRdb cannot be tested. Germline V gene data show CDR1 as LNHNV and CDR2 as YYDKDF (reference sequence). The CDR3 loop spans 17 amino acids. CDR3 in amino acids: CATRRTSGIRLGETQYF.

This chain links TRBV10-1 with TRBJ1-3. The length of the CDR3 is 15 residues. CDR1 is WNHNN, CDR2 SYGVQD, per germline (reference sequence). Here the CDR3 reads CASSESARSGNTIYF.

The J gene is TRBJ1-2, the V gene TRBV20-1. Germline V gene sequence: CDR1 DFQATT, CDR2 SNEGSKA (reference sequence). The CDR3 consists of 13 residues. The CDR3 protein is CSARDSPPYGYTF.

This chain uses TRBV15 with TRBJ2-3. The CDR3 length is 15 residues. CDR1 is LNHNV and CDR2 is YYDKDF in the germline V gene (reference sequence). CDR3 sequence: CATSRVQASTDTQYF.

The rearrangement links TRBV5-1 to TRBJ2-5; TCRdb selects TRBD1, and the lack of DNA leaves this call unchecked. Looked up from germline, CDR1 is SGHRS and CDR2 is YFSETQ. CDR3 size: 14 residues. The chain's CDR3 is CASSRSQGIETQYF.

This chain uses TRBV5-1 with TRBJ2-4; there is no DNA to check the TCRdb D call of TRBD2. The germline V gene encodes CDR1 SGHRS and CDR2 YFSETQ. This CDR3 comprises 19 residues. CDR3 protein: CASSLSPRTSGTLKNIQYF.

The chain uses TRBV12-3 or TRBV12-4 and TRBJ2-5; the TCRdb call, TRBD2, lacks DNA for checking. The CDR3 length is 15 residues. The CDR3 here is CASSLGASGQETQYF.

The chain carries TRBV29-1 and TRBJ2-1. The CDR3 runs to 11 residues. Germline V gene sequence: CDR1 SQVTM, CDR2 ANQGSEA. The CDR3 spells CSAHETGEQFF.

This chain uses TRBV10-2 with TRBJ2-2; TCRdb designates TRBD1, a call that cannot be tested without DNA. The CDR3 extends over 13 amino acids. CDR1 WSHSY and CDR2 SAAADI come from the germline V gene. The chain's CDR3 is CASSDPPGGELFF.

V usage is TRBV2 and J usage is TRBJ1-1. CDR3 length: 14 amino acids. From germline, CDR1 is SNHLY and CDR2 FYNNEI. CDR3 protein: CASKAGSRTTEAFF. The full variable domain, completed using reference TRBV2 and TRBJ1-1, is EPEVTQTPSHQVTQMGQEVILRCVPISNHLYFYWYRQILGQKVEFLVSFYNNEISEKSEIFDDQFSVERPDGSNFTLKIRSTKLEDSAMYFCASKAGSRTTEAFFGQGTRLTVV.

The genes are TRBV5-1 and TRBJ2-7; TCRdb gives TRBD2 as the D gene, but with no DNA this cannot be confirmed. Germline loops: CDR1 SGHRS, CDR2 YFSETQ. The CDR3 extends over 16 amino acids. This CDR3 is CASSLGASGRDYEQYF. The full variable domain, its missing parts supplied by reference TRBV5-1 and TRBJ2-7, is KAGVTQTPRYLIKTRGQQVTLSCSPISGHRSVSWYQQTPGQGLQFLFEYFSETQRNKGNFPGRFSGRQFSNSRSEMNVSTLELGDSALYLCASSLGASGRDYEQYFGPGTRLTVT.

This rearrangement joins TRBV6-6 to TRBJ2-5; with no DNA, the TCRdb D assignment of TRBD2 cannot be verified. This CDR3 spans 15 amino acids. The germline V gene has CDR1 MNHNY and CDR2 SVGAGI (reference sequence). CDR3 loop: CASSAHAGVRETQYF.

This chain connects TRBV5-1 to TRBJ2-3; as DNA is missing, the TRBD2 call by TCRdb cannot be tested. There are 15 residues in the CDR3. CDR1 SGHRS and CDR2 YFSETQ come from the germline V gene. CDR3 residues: CASSPGLAGAWAQYF.

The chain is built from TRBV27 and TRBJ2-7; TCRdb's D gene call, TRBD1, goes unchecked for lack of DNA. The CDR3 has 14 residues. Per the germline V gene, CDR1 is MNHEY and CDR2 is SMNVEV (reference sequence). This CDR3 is CASSRQGETYEQYF.

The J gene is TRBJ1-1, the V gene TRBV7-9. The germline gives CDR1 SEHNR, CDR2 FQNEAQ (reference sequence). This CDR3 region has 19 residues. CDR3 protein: CASSLEEGPWRTENTEAFF.

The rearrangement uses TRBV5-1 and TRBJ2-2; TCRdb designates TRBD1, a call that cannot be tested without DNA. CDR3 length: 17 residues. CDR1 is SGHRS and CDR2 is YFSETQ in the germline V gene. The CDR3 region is CASSLAIGQGDTGELFF. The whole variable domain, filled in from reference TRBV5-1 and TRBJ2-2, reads KAGVTQTPRYLIKTRGQQVTLSCSPISGHRSVSWYQQTPGQGLQFLFEYFSETQRNKGNFPGRFSGRQFSNSRSEMNVSTLELGDSALYLCASSLAIGQGDTGELFFGEGSRLTVL.

The CDR3 here is CSVVGFTGGGTEAFF. J is TRBJ1-1 and V is TRBV29-1. Germline CDR1 reads SQVTM; CDR2 reads ANQGSEA. There are 15 residues in the CDR3.

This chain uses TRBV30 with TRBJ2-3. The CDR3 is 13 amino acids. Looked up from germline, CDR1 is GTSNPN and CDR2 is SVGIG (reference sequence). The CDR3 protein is CAWSVQLPDTQYF.

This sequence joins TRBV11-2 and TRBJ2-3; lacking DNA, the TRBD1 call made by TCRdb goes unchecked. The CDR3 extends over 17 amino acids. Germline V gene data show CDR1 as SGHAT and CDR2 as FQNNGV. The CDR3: CASSSRGGGGATDTQYF. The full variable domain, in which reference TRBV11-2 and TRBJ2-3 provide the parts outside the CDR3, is EAGVAQSPRYKIIEKRQSVAFWCNPISGHATLYWYQQILGQGPKLLIQFQNNGVVDDSQLPKDRFSAERLKGVDSTLKIQPAKLEDSAVYLCASSSRGGGGATDTQYFGPGTRLTVL.

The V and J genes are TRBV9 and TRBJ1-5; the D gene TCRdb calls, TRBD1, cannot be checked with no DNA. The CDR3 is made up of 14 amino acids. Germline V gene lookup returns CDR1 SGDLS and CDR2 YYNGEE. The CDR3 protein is CASSPAGARQPQHF.

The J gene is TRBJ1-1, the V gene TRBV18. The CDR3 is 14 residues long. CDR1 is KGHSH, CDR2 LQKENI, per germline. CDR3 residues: CASSPGRGSAEAFF.

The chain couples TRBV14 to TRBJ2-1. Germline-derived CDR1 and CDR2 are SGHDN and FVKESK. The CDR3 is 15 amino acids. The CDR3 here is CASSLETGAYNEQFF.

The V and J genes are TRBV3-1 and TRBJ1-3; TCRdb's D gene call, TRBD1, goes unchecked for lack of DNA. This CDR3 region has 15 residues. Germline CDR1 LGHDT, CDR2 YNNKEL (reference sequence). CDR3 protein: CASSPIILGGNTIYF.

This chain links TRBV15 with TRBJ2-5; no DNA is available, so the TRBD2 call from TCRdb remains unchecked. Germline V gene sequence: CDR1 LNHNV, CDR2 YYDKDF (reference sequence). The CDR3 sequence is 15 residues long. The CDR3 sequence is CATSRTGTSLETQYF.

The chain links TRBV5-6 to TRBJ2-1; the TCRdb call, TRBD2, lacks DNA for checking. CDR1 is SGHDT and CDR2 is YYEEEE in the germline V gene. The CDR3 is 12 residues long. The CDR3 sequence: CASSWASGEQFF.

CDR3 residues: CASSEGINEQFF. This chain connects TRBV10-1 to TRBJ2-1. Germline assignment: CDR1 WNHNN and CDR2 SYGVQD (reference sequence). This CDR3 has 12 residues.